This TCR beta chain is drawn from a study of tumor-infiltrating lymphocytes in primary liver carcinoma. Study conclusions and caveats: Tumor top-250-clone fraction significantly exceeded that of blood (p = 0.039).

To note about this clonotype: Its antigen remains unidentified. Germline and junction disagree at one end, which may indicate a read error.

Per the germline V gene, CDR1 is SEHNR and CDR2 is FQNEAQ (reference sequence). CDR3 length equals 19 residues. A constant-region primer primed TCR beta cDNA synthesis from 450 to 550 ng of total RNA. Slightly modified ARM-PCR with three nested multiplex PCR rounds yielded TCR beta libraries. Each of the first two PCR rounds ran approximately 11 cycles with TRBV1-TRBV30 forward and C-beta reverse primers. MiXCR, applied by TCRdb to the multiplex PCR reads, yields one record per CDR3 protein. The table includes roughly 25,000 distinct CDR3 sequences, about three quarters detected once. Unsorted bulk tissue, about 18-32 mg of it, served as the source for co-extraction of RNA and DNA. Chronic HBV infection affected patients, none of whom had received treatment.

The sequenced material came from liver tumor tissue from sampling region 3. This sample's subset: tumor region T3, left-lateral pole. The origin of this receptor is a man aged 35 to 55 with primary liver carcinoma and hepatitis B virus infection. The chain uses TRBV7-9 and TRBJ2-7, with 7 nucleotides matching TRBD2. This CDR3 reads CASCLGPGTGGSFYYEQYF. The CDR3 coding sequence is TGTGCCAGCTGCTTAGGTCCCGGGACTGGCGGGAGTTTCTATTACGAGCAGTACTTC.